This T cell receptor (beta chain) was documented in a study of T cells after yellow fever vaccination. Notes on the study in general: Clones from primary vaccination mostly reappeared after the booster (around 96% CD4, around 90% CD8).

This clonotype was seen repeatedly, ten times or more. CDR3 length equals 17 residues. Germline CDR1 is SGHDN and CDR2 is FVKESK. The V end lost 4 bases, the J end lost 3 bases, and 21 bases lay between the germline ends. MiXCR was run by TCRdb on the 5' RACE reads, yielding one entry per CDR3 protein. The profile covers 4,500 to 6,000 distinct CDR3 sequences, with 5.5% to 8% appearing a single time and approximately 60% taken by the ten largest. The V gene is TRBV14, the J gene TRBJ2-5; D may be TRBD1 (6 bases). Sample: PBMCs, either bulk or a sorted T-cell subset (CD4+, CD8+, memory, or dextramer-sorted; not recorded which), taken more than 14 days after the first yellow fever vaccination. This sequence originates from a man between 18 and 29 years old who received the YFV17D yellow fever vaccine. CDR3 region: CASSRPGRRTDKETQYF. As DNA, the CDR3 is TGTGCCAGCAGCCGACCGGGACGCCGGACAGACAAAGAGACCCAGTACTTC.